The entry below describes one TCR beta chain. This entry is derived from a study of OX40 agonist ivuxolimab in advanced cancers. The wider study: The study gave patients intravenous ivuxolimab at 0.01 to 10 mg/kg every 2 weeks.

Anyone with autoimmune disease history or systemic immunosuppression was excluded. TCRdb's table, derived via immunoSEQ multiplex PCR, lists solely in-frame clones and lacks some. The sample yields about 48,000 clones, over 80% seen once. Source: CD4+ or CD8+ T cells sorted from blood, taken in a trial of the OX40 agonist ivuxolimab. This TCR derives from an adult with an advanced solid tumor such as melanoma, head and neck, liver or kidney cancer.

The CDR3, as DNA: TGCGCCAGCAGCTTGTTTCCAGGGGGCGAGGGGCCCCAGCATTTT. Its translation: CASSLFPGGEGPQHF. The V and J genes are TRBV5-1 and TRBJ1-5; TRBD1 agrees at 8 bases. The germline gives CDR1 SGHRS, CDR2 YFSETQ. J gave up 9 bases and V 1 base, and 9 bases lay outside the gene matches. There are 15 residues in the CDR3.